This TCR beta chain was captured by sequencing in a study of blood T cell repertoires in COVID-19. The CDR3 covers 15 residues. Trimming at V came to 1 base and at J to 3 bases, leaving 4 bases not matched to a gene. In germline, CDR1 is SNHLY, CDR2 FYNNEI. Assignments of participants to cohorts depended upon their own reported clinical history. Source study methods: Reference gene primer amplification in the assay estimated nucleated cell counts. This table comes from immunoSEQ multiplex PCR, and its TCRdb copy is limited to in-frame clones, with some not included. The V and J calls and the clone size are those of that table, but D and trimming were determined from the DNA. The sample consists of over 200,000 clones, roughly 89% of them appearing once.

The material sequenced was PBMCs or T cells enriched from blood (not recorded which). The clonotype originates from a man aged 18 to 30 with acute COVID-19. V usage is TRBV2 and J usage is TRBJ2-7, with TRBD2 matching 9 bases. This CDR3 is CASSEVASGNYEQYF. Written as DNA, the CDR3 is TGTGCCAGCAGTGAAGTGGCTAGCGGGAACTACGAGCAGTACTTC.